A selection of T cell receptor beta chains follows, all from one sample in a study of blood T cell repertoires in COVID-19. Repertoires were generated with immunoSEQ multiplex PCR, while TCRdb's copy carries only in-frame clones and drops some. The sample comprises nearly 70,000 clones, roughly 91% of which are singletons, and around 7.3% rests with the top ten. Sequencing input: peripheral blood. The source is a man in his forties with COVID-19, enrolled during active disease. Both conserved end residues are part of each CDR3. Part of the rows lack a size; the others show once, few, many or a class for expanded clones.

TRBV28	.	TRBJ2-7	CASSSLKTGGDEQYF
TRBV18	.	TRBJ2-7	CASSLNTGQGSEQYF
TRBV3-1/TRBV3-2	.	TRBJ2-7	CASSQSAGSSYEQYF
TRBV11-2	.	TRBJ2-1	CASSTLAGGYNEQFF
TRBV28	.	TRBJ2-3	CASSFGGGGQTQYF
TRBV5-4	.	TRBJ1-5	CASSRRQGDQPQHF
TRBV11-1	.	TRBJ1-1	CASSLNPGNTEAFF
TRBV10-3	.	TRBJ2-3	CAISPGQLRTDTQYF
TRBV27	.	TRBJ1-5	CASSLRIARTGDNQPQHF
TRBV6-1	.	TRBJ2-2	CASSERPSGDTGELFF
TRBV5-6	.	TRBJ2-3	CASSLAGEGDTQYF
TRBV5-1	.	TRBJ2-3	CASSGGLATDTQYF
TRBV15	.	TRBJ2-1	CATSTRTLDEQFF
TRBV30	.	TRBJ2-1	CAWSGRSYNEQFF
TRBV10-1	.	TRBJ2-7	CASSDGGGRQEQYF
TRBV28	.	TRBJ2-7	CASQETESYEQYF
TRBV5-6	.	TRBJ1-4	CASSLPPRGRGEKLFF
TRBV12-3/TRBV12-4	few	TRBJ1-6	CASSLTGSPLHF
TRBV5-1	.	TRBJ2-1	CASMGGAQGGSYNEQFF
TRBV5-5	.	TRBJ1-4	CASSRQGAHEKLFF
TRBV5-4	.	TRBJ2-5	CASSLLLAGETQYF
TRBV5-1	.	TRBJ2-7	CASSRGTGNLGYEQYF
TRBV6-6	.	TRBJ1-3	CASGTGGPDSGNTIYF
TRBV28	.	TRBJ2-1	CASSPLAGRHGEQFF
TRBV7-9	.	TRBJ2-1	CASSPGSGLAAEQFF
TRBV7-2	once	TRBJ2-5	CASSLEGGAETQYF
TRBV6-1	.	TRBJ1-2	CASSETTLRDGYTF
TRBV18	once	TRBJ2-2	CASSPKQGPNTGELFF
TRBV6-1	.	TRBJ2-1	CASSALGLAGGPYNEQFF
TRBV19	.	TRBJ2-5	CASSIDLPGTQYF
TRBV7-9	.	TRBJ1-5	CASSLEGGNQPQHF
TRBV28	.	TRBJ1-6	CASSLTGSPLHF
TRBV19	few	TRBJ2-5	CASSIQGTQYF
TRBV7-6	.	TRBJ2-6	CASSLEAGTGANVLTF
TRBV3-1/TRBV3-2	.	TRBJ1-6	CASSQQGGTNSPLHF
TRBV25-1	.	TRBJ1-1	CASSEPGQGSEAFF
TRBV30	.	TRBJ2-2	CAWSSQVYTGELFF
TRBV11-2	few	TRBJ1-1	CASSYGQANTEAFF
TRBV28	.	TRBJ2-5	CASSLSGRRETQYF
TRBV11-3	.	TRBJ1-1	CASSSSGGTEAFF
TRBV5-1	.	TRBJ2-7	CASSSGYYEQYF
TRBV7-9	.	TRBJ1-5	CASSSTSGGGRQPQHF